This TCR beta chain was recovered during a study of blood T cell repertoires in COVID-19. The CDR3 totals 15 residues. Trimming left V 4 bases short and J 0 bases short, with 12 bases between. CDR1 SGHNT and CDR2 YENEEA come from the germline V gene. Only in-frame clones appear in the TCRdb table, and some are missing; sequencing was by immunoSEQ multiplex PCR. The sample gives roughly 150,000 clones, approximately 83% of which show up once; around 10% is in the top ten. This clonotype originated in a woman aged 80 or over with active or convalescent COVID-19. V gene TRBV11-3 combines with J gene TRBJ1-2; TRBD1 is a possible D gene (5 bases). The material sequenced was peripheral blood. CDR3: CASSWDGGTNYGYTF. CDR3 DNA: TGTGCCAGCAGCTGGGACGGCGGGACTAACTATGGCTACACCTTC. Complete variable domain (other parts from reference TRBV11-3 and TRBJ1-2): EAGVVQSPRYKIIEKKQPVAFWCNPISGHNTLYWYLQNLGQGPELLIRYENEEAVDDSQLPKDRFSAERLKGVDSTLKIQPAELGDSAVYLCASSWDGGTNYGYTFGSGTRLTVV.